Shown below are 23 T cell receptor beta chains from a single sample sequenced in a study of blood T cell repertoires in COVID-19. Clones were read by immunoSEQ multiplex PCR, and TCRdb kept only the in-frame ones, dropping some. The table includes roughly 180,000 clones, 82% detected once. Sequences were obtained from PBMCs or T cells enriched from blood (not recorded which). The receptors stem from a man between 35 and 55 years old who had recovered from COVID-19.

The chain recombines TRBV28 with TRBJ2-1, with a possible D match to TRBD2 (5 bases). Trimming pared 5 bases from V and 9 bases from J, leaving 14 bases between. The CDR3 contains 13 residues. From germline, CDR1 is MDHEN and CDR2 SYDVKM. As DNA, the CDR3 is TGTGCCAGCAGTCCCGGCCCAGGAGGTGAGCAGTTCTTC. Protein: CASSPGPGGEQFF.

The chain couples TRBV7-8 to TRBJ2-3, with a weak D call TRBD1 (5 bases). The CDR3 spans 14 residues. The germline V gene has CDR1 SGHVS and CDR2 FQNEAQ. V was cut by 1 base and J by 10 bases, with 15 bases left in between. CDR3 DNA sequence: TGTGCCAGCAGCTTAGGGTTAGGGGCCGGAGCGCAGTATTTT. It specifies CASSLGLGAGAQYF.

The chain employs TRBV5-6 and TRBJ1-1; D remains ambiguous. The length of the CDR3 is 14 residues. V was cut by 1 base and J by 5 bases, with 12 bases left in between. The V gene's germline CDR1 is SGHDT and CDR2 YYEEEE. The CDR3 sequence: CASSLYGESTEAFF. In DNA form, the CDR3 reads TGTGCCAGCAGCTTGTATGGGGAGAGTACTGAAGCTTTCTTT.

The rearrangement uses TRBV10-3 and TRBJ1-3; D perhaps matches TRBD1 (5 bases). This CDR3 contains 13 residues. Trimming removed 4 bases at V and 2 bases at J, with 6 bases between. The germline CDR1 and CDR2 sequences are ENHRY and SYGVKD. CDR3 DNA sequence: TGTGCCATCAGTGGGGGCCCTGGAAACACCATATATTTT. This translates into CAISGGPGNTIYF.

The chain has TRBV10-1 and TRBJ2-7; 8 nucleotides align to TRBD2. CDR3 length: 14 residues. Per the germline V gene, CDR1 is WNHNN and CDR2 is SYGVQD (reference sequence). The V segment lost 1 base and the J segment 7 bases; nucleotides outside the gene matches: 6. As DNA, the CDR3 is TGCGCCAGCAGTGAGTGGGAGCGGGAGAGTGAGCAGTACGTC. It specifies CASSEWERESEQYV.

The chain is built from TRBV19 and TRBJ1-2, with D maybe TRBD1 (6 bases). The CDR3 has 16 residues. CDR1 LNHDA and CDR2 SQIVND come from the germline V gene (reference sequence). The V end lost 4 bases, the J end lost 4 bases, and 19 bases lay between the germline ends. Here the CDR3 DNA reads TGTGCCAGTAGTAGCCAAAACAGGGTAGGGGCCTATGGCTACACCTTC. The encoded protein is CASSSQNRVGAYGYTF. Based on the CDR3 plus reference TRBV19 and TRBJ1-2, the full variable domain is DGGITQSPKYLFRKEGQNVTLSCEQNLNHDAMYWYRQDPGQGLRLIYYSQIVNDFQKGDIAEGYSVSREKKESFPLTVTSAQKNPTAFYLCASSSQNRVGAYGYTFGSGTRLTVV.

V usage is TRBV30 and J usage is TRBJ2-3; 7 nucleotides agree with TRBD2. The germline CDR1 and CDR2 sequences are GTSNPN and SVGIG (reference sequence). The CDR3 sequence is 16 residues long. The J segment lost 5 bases and the V segment lost 0 bases, leaving 11 bases of the junction unmatched. The CDR3 sequence: CAWSVSLAREGDTQYF. In nucleotides, the CDR3 is TGTGCCTGGAGTGTAAGTCTAGCGAGGGAGGGAGATACGCAGTATTTT.

The rearrangement joins TRBV5-8 to TRBJ2-2; 10 bases match TRBD1. This CDR3 is 15 amino acids long. V trimming: 4 bases; J trimming: 6 bases; junction bases outside the gene matches: 6. Germline V gene sequence: CDR1 SGHTS, CDR2 YDEGEE. The CDR3 DNA follows: TGTGCCAGCAGCCCCGGGACAGGGGAGCCCGGGGAGCTGTTTTTT. Translation: CASSPGTGEPGELFF.

CDR3 in amino acids: CASSFTGAGEQYV. CDR3 nucleotides: TGTGCCAGCAGCTTTACAGGGGCGGGAGAGCAGTACGTC. The chain couples TRBV5-4 to TRBJ2-7, with D possibly being TRBD1 (7 bases). Germline loops: CDR1 SGHNT, CDR2 YYREEE (reference sequence). V was pared by 2 bases and J by 7 bases, with 13 bases between. This CDR3 comprises 13 residues.

The chain combines TRBV7-2 with TRBJ1-5; the D is unclear. V dropped 5 bases and J dropped 1 base, with 6 bases sitting between them. The CDR3 is 13 amino acids. Germline V CDR1 and CDR2: SGHTA, FQGNSA. The CDR3 is CASSQESNQPQHF. CDR3 DNA sequence: TGTGCCAGCAGCCAAGAGAGCAATCAGCCCCAGCATTTT.

This clone came up many times. The chain has TRBV27 and TRBJ1-3, with D perhaps matching TRBD1 (5 bases). V lost 2 bases to trimming and J lost 4 bases, with 9 bases between them. The CDR3 has 14 residues. Germline V gives CDR1 MNHEY, CDR2 SMNVEV (reference sequence). As DNA, the CDR3 is TGTGCCAGCAGTTTAAGGGGATCCGGAAACACCATATATTTT. It translates to CASSLRGSGNTIYF.

The sample holds many counts of this clone. The rearrangement links TRBV6-5 to TRBJ2-2; 7 nucleotides line up with TRBD2. The CDR3 length is 14 residues. Trimming at V came to 2 bases and at J to 3 bases, leaving 0 bases not matched to a gene. Per germline, CDR1 MNHEY and CDR2 SVGAGI. CDR3 coding DNA: TGTGCCAGCAGTTACGGGGGGGACACCGGGGAGCTGTTTTTT. This encodes CASSYGGDTGELFF.

This clone was detected only once. The rearrangement links TRBV12-3 or TRBV12-4 to TRBJ1-1, with 9 bases aligning to TRBD1. The CDR3 runs 13 residues. With V trimmed by 6 bases and J by 8 bases, 7 bases remained unmatched. The CDR3 bases are TGTGCCAGCAGCTCTACCGGACAGGGGGAAGCTTTCTTT. It codes for CASSSTGQGEAFF.

The rearrangement joins TRBV5-1 to TRBJ2-1; 7 bases align to TRBD1. The germline CDR1 and CDR2 sequences are SGHRS and YFSETQ. CDR3 length equals 17 residues. V shed 3 bases, J shed 0 bases, and the junction held 9 bases outside the gene matches. The DNA for the CDR3 is TGCGCCAGCAGCTCGCCCTCGACAGGGAGCTCCTACAATGAGCAGTTCTTC. As protein: CASSSPSTGSSYNEQFF.

This clone was observed once. The chain links TRBV10-3 to TRBJ1-3, with TRBD1 matching 7 bases. Germline CDR1 ENHRY, CDR2 SYGVKD. CDR3 length: 14 residues. Trimming removed 10 bases from V and 0 bases from J; junction bases left unmatched: 6. The CDR3 coding sequence is TGTGCCACCTCAGGACAGGACTCTGGAAACACCATATATTTT. This sequence encodes CATSGQDSGNTIYF.

CDR3: CASSSQTGPNEKLFF. CDR3 nucleotides: TGTGCCAGCAGTTCCCAGACAGGGCCTAATGAAAAACTGTTTTTT. The rearrangement joins TRBV28 to TRBJ1-4, with 7 bases that match TRBD1. V was pared by 4 bases and J by 3 bases, with 5 bases of the junction left unmatched. The CDR3 is made up of 15 amino acids. CDR1 and CDR2 (germline): MDHEN, SYDVKM.

J is TRBJ2-2 and V is TRBV29-1; D is possibly TRBD2 (5 bases). Per the germline V gene, CDR1 is SQVTM and CDR2 is ANQGSEA. Trimming cost V 0 bases and J 5 bases, with 22 bases left between them. The CDR3 extends over 18 amino acids. Here the CDR3 DNA reads TGCAGCGTTGAAGATCCCACCCCAGAGGGCGAGTATACCGGGGAGCTGTTTTTT. Protein sequence: CSVEDPTPEGEYTGELFF.

The chain has TRBV10-3 and TRBJ2-1; 11 bases agree with TRBD2. Germline loops: CDR1 ENHRY, CDR2 SYGVKD. The CDR3 covers 17 residues. The trim removed 5 bases at V and 4 bases at J, leaving 10 bases unmatched. The CDR3 protein is CAISRQGLAGGYNEQFF. The CDR3 bases are TGTGCCATCAGTAGACAAGGACTAGCGGGTGGTTACAATGAGCAGTTCTTC.

The CDR3 spells CASSQDRGDNQPQHF. As DNA, the CDR3 is TGCGCCAGCAGCCAAGATCGCGGCGACAATCAGCCCCAGCATTTT. The chain joins TRBV4-3 to TRBJ1-5; D uncertain. V lost 0 bases, J lost 3 bases, and 9 bases lay in between. Germline lookup yields CDR1 LGHNA and CDR2 YSLEER. This CDR3 comprises 15 residues.

The V gene is TRBV6-5, the J gene TRBJ2-1; TRBD2 might be the D (5 bases). The CDR3 is 16 amino acids. Germline CDR1 is MNHEY and CDR2 is SVGAGI. Trimming removed 0 bases at V and 0 bases at J, with 9 bases between. The CDR3: CASSYSSGSSYNEQFF. CDR3 DNA sequence: TGTGCCAGCAGTTACTCGAGTGGGAGCTCCTACAATGAGCAGTTCTTC.

The chain uses TRBV7-3 and TRBJ1-2, with D uncertain. V lost 5 bases and J lost 2, with 12 bases in between. Germline V gives CDR1 SGHTA, CDR2 FQGTGA. This CDR3 is built from 14 residues. CDR3 DNA sequence: TGTGCCAGCAGCGAGGGAAGTACAAACTATGGCTACACCTTC. Translation: CASSEGSTNYGYTF.

The genes are TRBV30 and TRBJ1-1; 7 bases align to TRBD1. With V trimmed by 0 bases and J by 6 bases, 13 bases remained unmatched. This CDR3 contains 16 residues. Germline loops: CDR1 GTSNPN, CDR2 SVGIG (reference sequence). The CDR3 DNA reads TGTGCCTGGAGTGTACAGGAGGACAGGTGGGTACCTGAAGCTTTCTTT. Translated: CAWSVQEDRWVPEAFF.

This clone was seen only once. The chain employs TRBV7-3 and TRBJ2-1; 8 bases are a match to TRBD2. Germline V lookup: CDR1 SGHTA, CDR2 FQGTGA. The CDR3 totals 13 residues. J was trimmed by 10 bases and V by 2 bases; bases with no gene match: 4. The CDR3 is CASSLASGGEQFF. In DNA, the CDR3 is TGTGCCAGCAGCTTAGCCAGCGGGGGCGAGCAGTTCTTC.